One and the same sample provided the 24 T cell receptor beta chains below, sequenced in a study of CD8+ T cells in alopecia areata. In each case, RNA was isolated and then reverse transcribed into cDNA as the sequencing template. Profiled with immunoSEQ multiplex PCR; TCRdb holds only in-frame clones, not every one. The table lists roughly 150,000 clones, about 60% of them singletons, with approximately 4.3% in the top ten. Sequencing was carried out using CD4+ T cells sorted from blood. The receptors were gathered from a human donor in good health.

The V gene is TRBV5-1, the J gene TRBJ2-3, with a weak D call TRBD1 (6 bases). Germline V gene lookup returns CDR1 SGHRS and CDR2 YFSETQ. The CDR3 totals 13 residues. Trimming left V 5 bases short and J 4 bases short, with 11 bases between. The CDR3 sequence is CASSYRVADTQYF. The CDR3 DNA is TGCGCCAGCAGTTACAGGGTGGCAGATACGCAGTATTTT.

The V call is TRBV25-1, the J call TRBJ2-5; TRBD2 might be the D (6 bases). V lost 2 bases, J lost 3 bases, and 16 bases lay in between. The CDR3 has 16 amino acids. CDR1 is MGHDK, CDR2 SYGVNS, per germline. The CDR3 bases are TGTGCCAGCAGTGAACACCAACCGGGAGCAGAAGAGACCCAGTACTTC. It translates to CASSEHQPGAEETQYF.

The gene calls are TRBV6-7 and TRBJ2-7; D is unresolved. TRBV6-7 is an ORF; its function is uncertain. CDR3 length: 17 amino acids. The V end was cut by 4 bases, the J end by 3 bases, with 22 bases between. The CDR3 region has the DNA TGTGCCAGCAGTTCCAGGATCCCTTGGGCCTGGGTCTACGAGCAGTACTTC. This encodes CASSSRIPWAWVYEQYF.

The V call is TRBV29-1, the J call TRBJ2-3; possible D gene TRBD2, 8 bases. The CDR3 extends over 18 amino acids. Germline CDR1 is SQVTM and CDR2 is ANQGSEA. V was pared by 1 base and J by 1 base, with 21 bases between. Here the CDR3 reads CSVEGLQGPAGGTDTQYF. DNA for the CDR3: TGCAGCGTTGAAGGCCTACAGGGGCCAGCGGGGGGCACAGATACGCAGTATTTT.

This clone was counted between two and nine times. V is TRBV5-1 and J is TRBJ2-5; D is unclear. The CDR3 spans 13 residues. The V and J ends lost 4 bases and 5 bases respectively, with 12 bases between them. Germline V gene lookup returns CDR1 SGHRS and CDR2 YFSETQ. Here the CDR3 DNA reads TGCGCCAGCAGCGGCTCGGTGGGGGAGACCCAGTACTTC. It encodes CASSGSVGETQYF.

The genes are TRBV29-1 and TRBJ2-1; D is unresolved. V was cut by 3 bases and J by 6 bases, with 9 bases left in between. The CDR3 is 12 amino acids. Germline V gene lookup returns CDR1 SQVTM and CDR2 ANQGSEA. The CDR3 DNA reads as TGCAGCGTTGAGGAACTGACCAATGAGCAGTTCTTC. Amino acid sequence: CSVEELTNEQFF.

V and J are TRBV5-1 and TRBJ2-3; TRBD2 agrees at 10 bases. This CDR3 contains 15 residues. V shed 0 bases, J shed 4 bases, and the junction held 2 bases outside the gene matches. Germline CDR1 is SGHRS and CDR2 is YFSETQ. In nucleotides, the CDR3 is TGCGCCAGCAGCTTGGTTCTAGCGGGAGCAGATACGCAGTATTTT. Amino acids: CASSLVLAGADTQYF.

V and J are TRBV25-1 and TRBJ2-5, with D tentatively TRBD2 (7 bases). This CDR3 contains 14 residues. From germline, CDR1 is MGHDK and CDR2 SYGVNS. Trimming took off 6 bases at V and 7 bases at J, with 18 bases between the two ends. The CDR3 sequence is CASSLSGGRGTQYF. The CDR3 region has the DNA TGTGCCAGCAGCCTATCGGGGGGCCGCGGGACCCAGTACTTC.

CDR3 bases: TGCAGCGTTGCCCTAATAGCGGGAGGGCCTTCAGATACGCAGTATTTT. Encoded protein: CSVALIAGGPSDTQYF. The gene calls are TRBV29-1 and TRBJ2-3; 11 positions match TRBD2. This CDR3 spans 16 amino acids. Germline CDR1 reads SQVTM; CDR2 reads ANQGSEA. With V trimmed by 4 bases and J by 4 bases, 10 bases remained unmatched.

This sequence joins TRBV7-3 and TRBJ2-7; a possible D gene is TRBD2 (6 bases). This CDR3 spans 15 amino acids. CDR1 is SGHTA and CDR2 is FQGTGA in the germline V gene. Trimming pared 1 base from V and 0 bases from J, leaving 10 bases between. CDR3 sequence reads: CASSLIAESSYEQYF. The DNA for the CDR3 is TGTGCCAGCAGCTTAATAGCGGAAAGCTCCTACGAGCAGTACTTC.

This clone was picked up a small number of times. The chain is built from TRBV18 and TRBJ1-1; D ambiguous. This CDR3 has 15 residues. Between the trimmed V and J ends, which lost 6 bases and 6 bases, there was a span of 20 bases. CDR1 is KGHSH and CDR2 is LQKENI in the germline V gene. Here the CDR3 DNA reads TGTGCCAGCTCTCCGGGATCAGCAAACATGGCTGAAGCTTTCTTT. Translation gives CASSPGSANMAEAFF. The full variable domain, completed using reference TRBV18 and TRBJ1-1, is NAGVMQNPRHLVRRRGQEARLRCSPMKGHSHVYWYRQLPEEGLKFMVYLQKENIIDESGMPKERFSAEFPKEGPSILRIQQVVRGDSAAYFCASSPGSANMAEAFFGQGTRLTVV.

This chain uses TRBV5-1 with TRBJ1-1, with no clear D. The CDR3 has 15 residues. Germline V gene data show CDR1 as SGHRS and CDR2 as YFSETQ. Trimming removed 0 bases from V and 3 bases from J, with 12 bases in between. The CDR3: CASSLAGPGDTEAFF. CDR3 nucleotides: TGCGCCAGCAGCTTGGCGGGCCCCGGGGACACTGAAGCTTTCTTT.

The table lists this clone with a few counts. The chain joins TRBV9 to TRBJ2-7; 9 nucleotides agree with TRBD2. CDR3 length: 16 amino acids. The V and J ends lost 4 bases and 0 bases, in that order; junction bases with no gene match: 8. Germline CDR1 is SGDLS and CDR2 is YYNGEE. CDR3 protein: CASSPSLAGSSYEQYF. In nucleotides, the CDR3 is TGTGCCAGCAGCCCTAGCCTAGCGGGAAGCTCCTACGAGCAGTACTTC. Together with reference TRBV9 and TRBJ2-7, the CDR3 gives the full variable domain: DSGVTQTPKHLITATGQRVTLRCSPRSGDLSVYWYQQSLDQGLQFLIQYYNGEERAKGNILERFSAQQFPDLHSELNLSSLELGDSALYFCASSPSLAGSSYEQYFGPGTRLTVT.

The genes are TRBV15 and TRBJ2-5; TRBD1 agrees at 7 bases. This CDR3 has 15 amino acids. Germline assignment: CDR1 LNHNV and CDR2 YYDKDF (reference sequence). The V segment lost 4 bases and the J segment 1 base; nucleotides outside the gene matches: 6. In DNA, the CDR3 is TGTGCCACCAGCACTCGACAGGGTTCCCAAGAGACCCAGTACTTC. Translating it yields CATSTRQGSQETQYF. Together with reference TRBV15 and TRBJ2-5, the CDR3 gives the full variable domain: DAMVIQNPRYQVTQFGKPVTLSCSQTLNHNVMYWYQQKSSQAPKLLFHYYDKDFNNEADTPDNFQSRRPNTSFCFLDIRSPGLGDTAMYLCATSTRQGSQETQYFGPGTRLLVL.

The chain is built from TRBV18 and TRBJ1-1; D unclear. V was trimmed by 5 bases and J by 4 bases, leaving 11 bases between them. The CDR3 is made up of 13 amino acids. The V gene's germline CDR1 is KGHSH and CDR2 LQKENI. The CDR3 is CASSEIPGTEAFF. The CDR3 nucleotides read TGTGCCAGCTCAGAGATCCCGGGCACTGAAGCTTTCTTT.

The chain recombines TRBV29-1 with TRBJ2-1, with D perhaps given as TRBD1 or TRBD2 (5 bases each). Trimming stripped 8 bases from V and 3 bases from J, with 8 bases between. Germline lookup yields CDR1 SQVTM and CDR2 ANQGSEA. CDR3 length: 11 amino acids. CDR3 sequence: CSLRGYNEQFF. The DNA for the CDR3 is TGCAGCTTGAGGGGCTACAATGAGCAGTTCTTC.

This rearrangement joins TRBV5-4 to TRBJ2-3; D tentatively reads TRBD1 or TRBD2 (7 bases each). Germline CDR1 SGHNT, CDR2 YYREEE (reference sequence). The CDR3 length is 15 residues. With 4 bases removed from V and 4 bases from J, the gap between germline ends came to 16 bases. This CDR3 reads CASSRQGAGADTQYF. The CDR3 DNA reads as TGTGCCAGCAGCAGACAGGGCGCGGGAGCAGATACGCAGTATTTT. Based on the CDR3 plus reference TRBV5-4 and TRBJ2-3, the full variable domain is ETGVTQSPTHLIKTRGQQVTLRCSSQSGHNTVSWYQQALGQGPQFIFQYYREEENGRGNFPPRFSGLQFPNYSSELNVNALELDDSALYLCASSRQGAGADTQYFGPGTRLTVL.

The chain carries TRBV6-5 and TRBJ1-1, with a possible D match to TRBD1 (6 bases). CDR3 length equals 15 residues. V lost 2 bases and J 8 bases, leaving 18 bases between the germline ends. CDR1 and CDR2 from the germline V gene are MNHEY and SVGAGI. The CDR3 reads CASSYTVGTPREAFF. The CDR3 DNA follows: TGTGCCAGCAGTTACACCGTCGGGACACCCCGGGAAGCTTTCTTT.

The genes are TRBV2 and TRBJ2-1; the match to TRBD2 covers 11 bases. Germline trimming cut 7 bases from V and 6 bases from J; bases unmatched to any gene: 5. Per germline, CDR1 SNHLY and CDR2 FYNNEI. The CDR3 has 14 residues. The CDR3 coding sequence is TGTGCCAGCAAAGCTAGCGGGAGGATCAATGAGCAGTTCTTC. This translates into CASKASGRINEQFF. Using reference TRBV2 and TRBJ2-1 for the parts outside the CDR3, the full variable domain is EPEVTQTPSHQVTQMGQEVILRCVPISNHLYFYWYRQILGQKVEFLVSFYNNEISEKSEIFDDQFSVERPDGSNFTLKIRSTKLEDSAMYFCASKASGRINEQFFGPGTRLTVL.

The chain employs TRBV25-1 and TRBJ1-1, with unresolved D. This CDR3 spans 12 amino acids. Trimming cost V 1 base and J 8 bases, with 8 bases left between them. Germline V lookup: CDR1 MGHDK, CDR2 SYGVNS. The CDR3 DNA reads as TGTGCCAGCAGTGAATCAACGGCAGAAGCTTTCTTT. Protein sequence: CASSESTAEAFF.

This clone was counted a few times. The chain links TRBV29-1 to TRBJ2-7, with 9 bases aligning to TRBD2. V was clipped by 7 bases and J by 0 bases; unmatched bases: 4. The V gene's germline CDR1 is SQVTM and CDR2 ANQGSEA. The CDR3 totals 13 residues. The CDR3 nucleotides are TGCAGCGCCATTAGCGGGAGCTCCTACGAGCAGTACTTC. This gives the protein CSAISGSSYEQYF.

The chain couples TRBV9 to TRBJ2-3, with 10 nucleotides matching TRBD2. V shed 3 bases and J 2 bases; nucleotides not matched to a gene: 9. This CDR3 is 17 amino acids long. Germline V lookup: CDR1 SGDLS, CDR2 YYNGEE. The CDR3 protein is CASSATPTSGHTDTQYF. CDR3 DNA: TGTGCCAGCAGCGCGACCCCGACTAGCGGGCACACAGATACGCAGTATTTT.

This chain connects TRBV29-1 to TRBJ1-1; D call uncertain. Germline CDR1 is SQVTM and CDR2 is ANQGSEA. Trimming stripped 7 bases from V and 4 bases from J, with 13 bases between. This CDR3 comprises 12 residues. CDR3 sequence (DNA): TGCAGCGGCGAAGAGGGAGTCACTGAAGCTTTCTTT. It codes for CSGEEGVTEAFF.

The chain couples TRBV5-4 to TRBJ2-5, with D perhaps TRBD2 (6 bases). CDR1 SGHNT and CDR2 YYREEE come from the germline V gene (reference sequence). The V and J ends lost 5 bases and 2 bases respectively, with 16 bases between them. The CDR3 runs to 15 residues. This CDR3 is CASRQTRDLQETQYF. Here the CDR3 DNA reads TGTGCCAGCAGACAGACTAGGGACCTTCAAGAGACCCAGTACTTC.